This T cell receptor beta chain was recovered during a study of cytomegalovirus exposure and HLA in healthy donors. PCR used 60 Vbeta primers and 13 Jbeta primers. Here immunoSEQ multiplex PCR was the method, and the copy in TCRdb shows in-frame clones only, minus some. Of 150,000 or so clones in the sample, 70% to 90% were seen once. On this clone itself: As yet, its antigen is unknown.

CDR3 length: 15 amino acids. Germline CDR1 reads SGHNT; CDR2 reads YYREEE (reference sequence). V shed 0 bases and J shed 2 bases, with 11 bases lying between them. Overall study findings and caveats: Immune exposure was documented only through CMV serostatus. An analysis was carried out later, and it reportedly showed fewer N-insertions in an Asian-associated ancestry cluster than the 666-donor mean. On later analysis, the bulk of CMV-associated TCR beta chains appeared to be HLA-restricted.

The sequencing sample was made of PBMCs. The sequence was collected from a man aged 18 to 30 in good health and CMV-seropositive. The genes are TRBV5-4 and TRBJ1-2; no firm D call. The CDR3 sequence: CASSLGRTGNYGYTF. Here the CDR3 DNA reads TGTGCCAGCAGCTTGGGGAGGACGGGAAACTATGGCTACACCTTC.